This TCR beta chain stems from a study of cytomegalovirus exposure and HLA in healthy donors. Germline CDR1 is SEHNR and CDR2 is FQNEAQ (reference sequence). The V gene end was trimmed by 1 base and the J gene end by 0 bases; junction bases not matched to a gene: 3. The CDR3 consists of 15 residues. PCR involved 60 Vbeta and 13 Jbeta primers. Method: immunoSEQ multiplex PCR; TCRdb's copy keeps in-frame clones and lacks some. Among 170,000 or so clones listed, 77% were seen once. All the people who gave samples were healthy bone marrow donors. This clonotype was obtained from a woman in her twenties or thirties in good health and CMV-seropositive. The chain is built from TRBV7-9 and TRBJ2-7; 7 bases are shared with TRBD1. Source material: PBMCs. The DNA of the CDR3 is TGTGCCAGCAGCTTAGTCCCAGGGGGCTCCTACGAGCAGTACTTC. Protein: CASSLVPGGSYEQYF. Drawing the rest from reference TRBV7-9 and TRBJ2-7, the complete variable domain is DTGVSQNPRHKITKRGQNVTFRCDPISEHNRLYWYRQTLGQGPEFLTYFQNEAQLEKSRLLSDRFSAERPKGSFSTLEIQRTEQGDSAMYLCASSLVPGGSYEQYFGPGTRLTVT.